The 14 T cell receptor beta chains in this list originate from one sample, sequenced in a study of Graves' ophthalmopathy and Graves' hyperthyroidism. TCR beta CDR3 amplification used RNA transcripts. HTBI primers were employed in first-round RT-PCR, then a second-round multiplex PCR followed. Each CDR3 protein is one row after TCRdb ran MiXCR on the multiplex PCR reads. In the table there are around 1,000,000 distinct CDR3 sequences, about two fifths of which are singletons. Specimen: peripheral blood or thyroid tissue (not recorded which). The origin of the receptors is an adult man with Graves' hyperthyroidism.

V and J are TRBV25-1 and TRBJ2-1; no definite D call. This CDR3 has 14 amino acids. The V gene's germline CDR1 is MGHDK and CDR2 SYGVNS. V shed 3 bases and J shed 3 bases, with 9 bases lying between them. The CDR3 is CASSESGLYNEQFF. The CDR3 DNA reads as TGTGCCAGCAGTGAGTCCGGCCTCTACAATGAGCAGTTCTTC. Based on the CDR3 plus reference TRBV25-1 and TRBJ2-1, the full variable domain is EADIYQTPRYLVIGTGKKITLECSQTMGHDKMYWYQQDPGMELHLIHYSYGVNSTEKGDLSSESTVSRIRTEHFPLTLESARPSHTSQYLCASSESGLYNEQFFGPGTRLTVL.

This clonotype occurred many times. The chain links TRBV7-8 to TRBJ2-7; TRBD1 might be the D (5 bases). The ends were cut back, 5 bases at V and 6 bases at J, with 17 bases in the middle. CDR1 SGHVS and CDR2 FQNEAQ come from the germline V gene. The CDR3 is 14 amino acids. DNA for the CDR3: TGTGCCAGCAGCCACCCGACAGTCTCTGCCGAGCAGTACTTC. It yields the protein CASSHPTVSAEQYF. Supplemented by reference TRBV7-8 and TRBJ2-7, the full variable domain reads GAGVSQSPRYKVAKRGQDVALRCDPISGHVSLFWYQQALGQGPEFLTYFQNEAQLDKSGLPSDRFFAERPEGSVSTLKIQRTQQEDSAVYLCASSHPTVSAEQYFGPGTRLTVT.

This clonotype has a count of ten or more. This rearrangement joins TRBV7-6 to TRBJ1-5; D unclear. Germline loops: CDR1 SGHVS, CDR2 FNYEAQ. The ends were cut back, 4 bases at V and 11 bases at J, with 27 bases in the middle. The CDR3 has 17 amino acids. The CDR3: CASSWSWWVRTHMSQHF. The DNA for the CDR3 is TGTGCCAGCAGCTGGTCCTGGTGGGTCCGGACCCATATGTCCCAGCATTTT.

This clonotype appeared a few times. The rearrangement uses TRBV28 and TRBJ2-7; 7 bases match TRBD1. Per germline, CDR1 MDHEN and CDR2 SYDVKM. The CDR3 has 15 residues. The J segment lost 2 bases and the V segment lost 4 bases, leaving 8 bases of the junction unmatched. CDR3 sequence: CASSSPIQGAYEQYF. CDR3 nucleotide sequence: TGTGCCAGCAGTTCGCCCATTCAGGGGGCCTACGAGCAGTACTTC. Filled out from reference TRBV28 and TRBJ2-7, the complete variable domain reads DVKVTQSSRYLVKRTGEKVFLECVQDMDHENMFWYRQDPGLGLRLIYFSYDVKMKEKGDIPEGYSVSREKKERFSLILESASTNQTSMYLCASSSPIQGAYEQYFGPGTRLTVT.

The chain has TRBV25-1 and TRBJ2-3; 7 nucleotides match TRBD2. The V gene end was trimmed by 5 bases and the J gene end by 4 bases; junction bases not matched to a gene: 9. This CDR3 comprises 15 residues. Germline V gene sequence: CDR1 MGHDK, CDR2 SYGVNS. CDR3 region: CASSIGGGAADTQYF. DNA of the CDR3: TGTGCCAGCAGTATCGGCGGGGGAGCGGCAGATACGCAGTATTTT.

This clonotype was seen only a few times. This sequence joins TRBV6-5 and TRBJ2-7, with 8 positions matching TRBD1. This CDR3 has 15 residues. V gave up 6 bases and J gave up 1 base; unmatched junction bases: 8. Per the germline V gene, CDR1 is MNHEY and CDR2 is SVGAGI. The CDR3 is CASSPPGQVSYEQYF. The CDR3 nucleotides read TGTGCCAGCAGCCCCCCGGGACAGGTGTCCTACGAGCAGTACTTC.

This chain joins TRBV12-3 or TRBV12-4 and TRBJ1-4, with 9 bases lining up with TRBD1. This CDR3 region has 16 residues. V was pared by 4 bases and J by 11 bases, with 14 bases of the junction left unmatched. The CDR3 here is CASSSGQGLGFGKLFF. DNA for the CDR3: TGTGCCAGCAGTTCTGGACAGGGGTTAGGCTTCGGGAAACTGTTTTTT.

V and J are TRBV20-1 and TRBJ2-6; unclear D gene. This CDR3 region has 16 residues. CDR1 is DFQATT and CDR2 is SNEGSKA in the germline V gene (reference sequence). The V end was cut by 4 bases, the J end by 0 bases, with 13 bases between. The CDR3 sequence: CSATTPWFSGANVLTF. The CDR3, as DNA: TGCAGTGCTACGACACCCTGGTTCTCTGGGGCCAACGTCCTGACTTTC.

The rearrangement joins TRBV7-8 to TRBJ2-5; TRBD1 aligns across 11 bases. There are 14 residues in the CDR3. Germline CDR1 SGHVS, CDR2 FQNEAQ. J gave up 6 bases and V 4 bases, and 4 bases lay outside the gene matches. In DNA form, the CDR3 reads TGTGCCAGCAGCTCCGGACAGGGGGCACAGACCCAGTACTTC. Residues: CASSSGQGAQTQYF. Using reference TRBV7-8 and TRBJ2-5 for the parts outside the CDR3, the full variable domain is GAGVSQSPRYKVAKRGQDVALRCDPISGHVSLFWYQQALGQGPEFLTYFQNEAQLDKSGLPSDRFFAERPEGSVSTLKIQRTQQEDSAVYLCASSSGQGAQTQYFGPGTRLLVL.

This chain connects TRBV2 to TRBJ2-5, with D perhaps TRBD1 (6 bases). Trimming left V 7 bases short and J 5 bases short, with 23 bases between. Germline lookup yields CDR1 SNHLY and CDR2 FYNNEI. There are 16 residues in the CDR3. DNA of the CDR3: TGTGCCAGCATCCGGGACAAATTTAGCTCTGGGGAGACCCAGTACTTC. It is translated as CASIRDKFSSGETQYF.

The chain carries TRBV29-1 and TRBJ1-2; TRBD1 is a possible D gene (5 bases). V was clipped by 1 base and J by 4 bases, with 13 bases between them. This CDR3 is 14 amino acids long. Germline V CDR1 and CDR2: SQVTM, ANQGSEA. The CDR3 nucleotides are TGCAGCGTTGAAGTCGGGCAGGGCGCCTATGGCTACACCTTC. It is translated as CSVEVGQGAYGYTF.

This chain joins TRBV20-1 and TRBJ1-1; D perhaps matches TRBD1 (6 bases). V was shortened by 0 bases and J by 10 bases, with 15 bases between the two germline ends. Germline CDR1 reads DFQATT; CDR2 reads SNEGSKA (reference sequence). This CDR3 spans 13 amino acids. The CDR3 bases are TGCAGTGCTAGAGAGGGGGGGCTAGTGGTAGCTTTCTTT. Translating gives CSAREGGLVVAFF.

In its sample, this clonotype was seen many times. The rearrangement links TRBV20-1 to TRBJ2-7; 10 positions agree with TRBD2. V shed 5 bases and J 1 base; nucleotides not matched to a gene: 5. CDR3 length: 14 amino acids. The germline V gene has CDR1 DFQATT and CDR2 SNEGSKA (reference sequence). CDR3 loop: CSAFLAGASYEQYF. CDR3 sequence (DNA): TGCAGTGCTTTCCTAGCGGGGGCTTCCTACGAGCAGTACTTC.

This clonotype was observed a handful of times. The chain recombines TRBV3-1 with TRBJ1-3; possibly TRBD1 for D (6 bases). The V gene's germline CDR1 is LGHDT and CDR2 YNNKEL (reference sequence). The CDR3 length is 14 residues. V was clipped by 3 bases and J by 9 bases, with 15 bases between them. In DNA form, the CDR3 reads TGTGCCAGCAGCCACACTTCTGGAGGGGGCACCATATATTTT. Translation gives CASSHTSGGGTIYF.